A selection of T cell receptor beta chains follows, all from one sample in a study of T cells in Graves' hyperthyroidism and ophthalmopathy. TCRdb called the multiplex PCR reads again in MiXCR, with one record for every CDR3 protein. The data show around 600,000 distinct CDR3 sequences, with about 16% seen just once and 2.5% to 4% held by the top ten. Sequences were obtained from blood. The origin of the receptors is a woman aged 40 to 49 with Graves' ophthalmopathy. Both conserved end residues are part of each CDR3. Fields, in order: CDR3 DNA, CDR3 protein, V gene, D gene, J gene, clone size. A D gene is named only where the DNA matches it firmly. Clone size, where shown, is once, few, many, or a class for clones that have expanded.

CDR3 DNA: TGTGCCAGCAGAGGGTGGACCGGGGAGCTGTTTTTT
CDR3 protein: CASRGWTGELFF
V gene: TRBV6-2/TRBV6-3
D gene: NA
J gene: TRBJ2-2
clone size: NA

CDR3 DNA: TGCAGTGCTAATTCAGGGCACCGGGCCTACGAGCAGTACTTC
CDR3 protein: CSANSGHRAYEQYF
V gene: TRBV20-1
D gene: NA
J gene: TRBJ2-7
clone size: many

CDR3 DNA: TGCAGCACCGCCGGGACAGGGGGCCATGAGCAGTTCTTC
CDR3 protein: CSTAGTGGHEQFF
V gene: TRBV29-1
D gene: TRBD1
J gene: TRBJ2-1
clone size: few

CDR3 DNA: TGTGCCAGCAGCCAAGCAGGGACCGACAATGAGCAGTTCTTC
CDR3 protein: CASSQAGTDNEQFF
V gene: TRBV3-1
D gene: NA
J gene: TRBJ2-1
clone size: many

CDR3 DNA: TGTGCCAGCAGTTTATTACGGGTGAGGGGCACTGAAGCTTTCTTT
CDR3 protein: CASSLLRVRGTEAFF
V gene: TRBV27
D gene: NA
J gene: TRBJ1-1
clone size: few

CDR3 DNA: TGCAGTGCTAGAGCCTCCAGGGGAGCGGCCGTGGAGTTCTTC
CDR3 protein: CSARASRGAAVEFF
V gene: TRBV20-1
D gene: NA
J gene: TRBJ2-1
clone size: NA

CDR3 DNA: TGTGCTAGCAGCATCGACCGGCGTGGCGAGCAGTACTTC
CDR3 protein: CASSIDRRGEQYF
V gene: TRBV7-7
D gene: NA
J gene: TRBJ2-7
clone size: few

CDR3 DNA: TGTGCCAGTAGTATCGGATTCGGGAGCGGCTACGAGCAGTACTTC
CDR3 protein: CASSIGFGSGYEQYF
V gene: TRBV19
D gene: NA
J gene: TRBJ2-7
clone size: few

CDR3 DNA: TGTGCCAGCAGTCCCGGGACAGGGCAAGCTAACTATGGCTACACCTTC
CDR3 protein: CASSPGTGQANYGYTF
V gene: TRBV27
D gene: TRBD1
J gene: TRBJ1-2
clone size: many

CDR3 DNA: TGTGCCAGCAGCTTAGGGCTTCAAGAGACCCAGTACTTC
CDR3 protein: CASSLGLQETQYF
V gene: TRBV18
D gene: NA
J gene: TRBJ2-5
clone size: many

CDR3 DNA: TGCGCCAGCAGTACCGGCATGAAGTCACCCCTCCACTTT
CDR3 protein: CASSTGMKSPLHF
V gene: TRBV5-1
D gene: NA
J gene: TRBJ1-6
clone size: many

CDR3 DNA: TGCGCCAGCAGCCAAGATTTGGCGTCTAGCACAGATACGCAGTATTTT
CDR3 protein: CASSQDLASSTDTQYF
V gene: TRBV4-1
D gene: NA
J gene: TRBJ2-3
clone size: NA

CDR3 DNA: TGCAGTGCTACCGGGACAGGGGGCTCGGGCACTGAAGCTTTCTTT
CDR3 protein: CSATGTGGSGTEAFF
V gene: TRBV20-1
D gene: TRBD1
J gene: TRBJ1-1
clone size: NA

CDR3 DNA: TGTGCCAGCAGCCGGACTAGCGGCAATGAGCAGTTCTTC
CDR3 protein: CASSRTSGNEQFF
V gene: TRBV9
D gene: TRBD2
J gene: TRBJ2-1
clone size: NA

CDR3 DNA: TGTGCCAGCAGCTTTGGACAGGGAGTGGGGGAAAAACTGTTTTTT
CDR3 protein: CASSFGQGVGEKLFF
V gene: TRBV7-2
D gene: TRBD1
J gene: TRBJ1-4
clone size: many

CDR3 DNA: TGTGCCAGCAGCCCCTGGACTAGCGGATACTCTAGCACAGATACGCAGTATTTT
CDR3 protein: CASSPWTSGYSSTDTQYF
V gene: TRBV7-2
D gene: TRBD2
J gene: TRBJ2-3
clone size: NA

CDR3 DNA: TGCAGTGTTCCCTCAGGGACTAACTATGGCTACACCTTC
CDR3 protein: CSVPSGTNYGYTF
V gene: TRBV20-1
D gene: NA
J gene: TRBJ1-2
clone size: NA

CDR3 DNA: TGCAGTGCTTTACCCACAGCGGGAGGAATCAATGAGCAGTTCTTC
CDR3 protein: CSALPTAGGINEQFF
V gene: TRBV20-1
D gene: TRBD2
J gene: TRBJ2-1
clone size: NA

CDR3 DNA: TGTGCCACCAGCAGAGATTTGGCCCGGACGGACTATGGCTACACCTTC
CDR3 protein: CATSRDLARTDYGYTF
V gene: TRBV15
D gene: NA
J gene: TRBJ1-2
clone size: few

CDR3 DNA: TGTGCCATCAGTGAGGGTGAGGGTTCACCCCTCCACTTT
CDR3 protein: CAISEGEGSPLHF
V gene: TRBV10-3
D gene: NA
J gene: TRBJ1-6
clone size: many

CDR3 DNA: TGTGCCAGCGGCCCAACCCCGGACCATGAGCAGTTCTTC
CDR3 protein: CASGPTPDHEQFF
V gene: TRBV11-2
D gene: NA
J gene: TRBJ2-1
clone size: few

CDR3 DNA: TGCAGCGTTGAAGCTGGGACAGGGAAGTACGAGCAGTACTTC
CDR3 protein: CSVEAGTGKYEQYF
V gene: TRBV29-1
D gene: TRBD1
J gene: TRBJ2-7
clone size: NA

CDR3 DNA: TGTGCCAGCAGTTACGTAACTAGCATCGGGGAGCTGTTTTTT
CDR3 protein: CASSYVTSIGELFF
V gene: TRBV6-2/TRBV6-3
D gene: NA
J gene: TRBJ2-2
clone size: NA

CDR3 DNA: TGTGCCAGTAGTATGGGTCGGAATAGCAATCAGCCCCAGCATTTT
CDR3 protein: CASSMGRNSNQPQHF
V gene: TRBV19
D gene: NA
J gene: TRBJ1-5
clone size: NA

CDR3 DNA: TGCAGTGCTAGAACCACCCTGGGACTAGCGGTCCTGGGCGACAATGAGCAGTTCTTC
CDR3 protein: CSARTTLGLAVLGDNEQFF
V gene: TRBV20-1
D gene: TRBD2
J gene: TRBJ2-1
clone size: once

CDR3 DNA: TGTGCCTGGAGTGTACCGGGGGCCGGGAACACTGAAGCTTTCTTT
CDR3 protein: CAWSVPGAGNTEAFF
V gene: TRBV30
D gene: NA
J gene: TRBJ1-1
clone size: once

CDR3 DNA: TGTGCCAGCAGCTTAAAGGGCCAGAACACTGAAGCTTTCTTT
CDR3 protein: CASSLKGQNTEAFF
V gene: TRBV11-2
D gene: NA
J gene: TRBJ1-1
clone size: many

CDR3 DNA: TGCAGTGCTAGAGATTTGCGCACCTCCTCCTCTGGGGCCAACGTCCTGACTTTC
CDR3 protein: CSARDLRTSSSGANVLTF
V gene: TRBV20-1
D gene: NA
J gene: TRBJ2-6
clone size: NA

CDR3 DNA: TGTGCCAGCAGTGACTCCACCCGACTAAACAATGAGCAGTTCTTC
CDR3 protein: CASSDSTRLNNEQFF
V gene: TRBV2
D gene: NA
J gene: TRBJ2-1
clone size: many

CDR3 DNA: TGTGCCAGCATGGGGGATTGGGGTTGGGAGACCCAGTACTTC
CDR3 protein: CASMGDWGWETQYF
V gene: TRBV28
D gene: NA
J gene: TRBJ2-5
clone size: NA

CDR3 DNA: TGTGCCAGCAGTTCTTACCTTCCGACTAGCGGGGGCACAGATACGCAGTATTTT
CDR3 protein: CASSSYLPTSGGTDTQYF
V gene: TRBV12-3/TRBV12-4
D gene: TRBD2
J gene: TRBJ2-3
clone size: NA

CDR3 DNA: TGTGCCAGCAGTAAGGCAGGGCTAGCGGGAGCCAAAAACATTCAGTACTTC
CDR3 protein: CASSKAGLAGAKNIQYF
V gene: TRBV6-1
D gene: TRBD2
J gene: TRBJ2-4
clone size: many

CDR3 DNA: TGTGCCAGCAGCACAGGGGCCGCCAGTCAGCCCCAGCATTTT
CDR3 protein: CASSTGAASQPQHF
V gene: TRBV28
D gene: TRBD1
J gene: TRBJ1-5
clone size: few

CDR3 DNA: TGTGCCAGCAGCCAAGAAAGGCTAGCGGGGGGGCCGGGGGCTCAAGAGACCCAGTACTTC
CDR3 protein: CASSQERLAGGPGAQETQYF
V gene: TRBV3-1
D gene: TRBD2
J gene: TRBJ2-5
clone size: NA

CDR3 DNA: TGCGCCAGCAGCTACTGGGTCCGGGACAGAACTTACGAGCAGTACTTC
CDR3 protein: CASSYWVRDRTYEQYF
V gene: TRBV4-1
D gene: TRBD1
J gene: TRBJ2-7
clone size: few

CDR3 DNA: TGCAGTGCTGCCGGGACTAGCGGGACTGGATCCGAGCAGTACTTC
CDR3 protein: CSAAGTSGTGSEQYF
V gene: TRBV20-1
D gene: TRBD2
J gene: TRBJ2-7
clone size: few

CDR3 DNA: TGTGCCAGCAGTGCGGGGACCGCTATTGAAGCTTTCTTT
CDR3 protein: CASSAGTAIEAFF
V gene: TRBV2
D gene: NA
J gene: TRBJ1-1
clone size: NA

CDR3 DNA: TGCAGTGCTTTAGGCTATAGCGGGATGACCGGGGAGCTGTTTTTT
CDR3 protein: CSALGYSGMTGELFF
V gene: TRBV20-1
D gene: TRBD2
J gene: TRBJ2-2
clone size: NA

CDR3 DNA: TGTGCCAGCAGGCGGTTCCTCTCCTCCTACACTGAGCAGTTCTTC
CDR3 protein: CASRRFLSSYTEQFF
V gene: TRBV6-1
D gene: NA
J gene: TRBJ2-1
clone size: NA

CDR3 DNA: TGTGCCAGCAGCACCGGGAGTGCCACCGGGGAGCTGTTTTTT
CDR3 protein: CASSTGSATGELFF
V gene: TRBV7-9
D gene: NA
J gene: TRBJ2-2
clone size: NA

CDR3 DNA: TGTGCCAGTAGTATACCCTCCGGGACAGGGACCTACGAGCAGTACTTC
CDR3 protein: CASSIPSGTGTYEQYF
V gene: TRBV19
D gene: TRBD1
J gene: TRBJ2-7
clone size: few

CDR3 DNA: TGTGCCAGCAGCTTACCCGGGACCCTCACCGGGGAGCTGTTTTTT
CDR3 protein: CASSLPGTLTGELFF
V gene: TRBV7-9
D gene: NA
J gene: TRBJ2-2
clone size: many

CDR3 DNA: TGCGCCAGCAGCCTGACAGGGAGAACCGGGGAGCTGTTTTTT
CDR3 protein: CASSLTGRTGELFF
V gene: TRBV4-1
D gene: TRBD1
J gene: TRBJ2-2
clone size: NA

CDR3 DNA: TGTGCCAGCAGTCGGCAGCTTCCTCCCACAGATACGCAGTATTTT
CDR3 protein: CASSRQLPPTDTQYF
V gene: TRBV12-3/TRBV12-4
D gene: NA
J gene: TRBJ2-3
clone size: many

CDR3 DNA: TGTGCCAGCAGCCTAGGGGGAATTGAGAACTATGGCTACACCTTC
CDR3 protein: CASSLGGIENYGYTF
V gene: TRBV7-2
D gene: NA
J gene: TRBJ1-2
clone size: NA

CDR3 DNA: TGTGCCAGCAGGTTCGACAGGGACGAGCAGTACTTC
CDR3 protein: CASRFDRDEQYF
V gene: TRBV2
D gene: TRBD1
J gene: TRBJ2-7
clone size: many

CDR3 DNA: TGTGCCAGCAGCCTCACGACAGGGGGCCCCTATGGCTACACCTTC
CDR3 protein: CASSLTTGGPYGYTF
V gene: TRBV3-1
D gene: TRBD1
J gene: TRBJ1-2
clone size: many

CDR3 DNA: TGTGCCAGCAGCCCCTCCTGGGCAGGGGGACGCACCGGGGAGCTGTTTTTT
CDR3 protein: CASSPSWAGGRTGELFF
V gene: TRBV7-3
D gene: TRBD1
J gene: TRBJ2-2
clone size: NA

CDR3 DNA: TGTGCCACCAGCAGAAGCACAGATACGCAGTATTTT
CDR3 protein: CATSRSTDTQYF
V gene: TRBV15
D gene: NA
J gene: TRBJ2-3
clone size: NA

CDR3 DNA: TGTGCCAGCAGCTTATCTAGAAGAGAGACCCAGTACTTC
CDR3 protein: CASSLSRRETQYF
V gene: TRBV11-2
D gene: NA
J gene: TRBJ2-5
clone size: many

CDR3 DNA: TGTGCCAGCAGCTTAGATACGGGGGCGGTTGGGGCCAACGTCCTGACTTTC
CDR3 protein: CASSLDTGAVGANVLTF
V gene: TRBV7-9
D gene: NA
J gene: TRBJ2-6
clone size: NA